The table lists the clone carrying this T cell receptor beta chain with many counts. Its antigen is not known. The record originates from a study of CD8 T cells in ankylosing spondylitis. Broader study findings: Ankylosing spondylitis blood appeared to carry a characteristic TCR beta motif of roughly eight highly homologous variants. It was reported that disease-linked clones were significantly enriched in matched ankylosing spondylitis synovial fluid. Earlier reports found some motif variants in synovial fluid and blood in reactive arthritis.

TCRdb recomputed calls from the 5' RACE reads with MiXCR, one row per CDR3 protein. The sample records about 140,000 distinct CDR3 sequences, roughly 8.3% being singletons. After removal of 1 base from V and 4 bases from J, the junction contained 5 bases not matched to a gene. The CDR3 totals 14 residues. Germline V gives CDR1 SQVTM, CDR2 ANQGSEA. Sample: synovial fluid, either unsorted or a sorted T cell fraction (not recorded which). This chain uses TRBV29-1 with TRBJ2-3; 7 bases align to TRBD2. The clonotype comes from a male donor with ankylosing spondylitis. The DNA of the CDR3 is TGCAGCGTTGAAGGCGGGAGAGGCTCAGATACGCAGTATTTT. It translates to CSVEGGRGSDTQYF.